The 19 T cell receptor beta chains in this list originate from one sample, sequenced in a study of identical twins. TCRdb processed the 5' RACE reads anew with MiXCR; each CDR3 protein has one entry. The repertoire holds some 300,000 distinct CDR3 sequences, with around an eighth as singletons. The data also belong to a second study, concerning yellow fever vaccine responses in identical twins.

Sequenced: CD8+ T cells sorted from blood. All receptors derive from a woman between 18 and 30 years old in good health.

This clonotype has a count of ten or more. V and J are TRBV29-1 and TRBJ2-1; no firm D call. V was cut by 2 bases and J by 0 bases, with 14 bases left in between. Per germline, CDR1 SQVTM and CDR2 ANQGSEA. The CDR3 runs to 16 residues. CDR3 sequence (DNA): TGCAGCGTTGAATCGAGCGACCCGAGCTCCTACAATGAGCAGTTCTTC. Translation gives CSVESSDPSSYNEQFF.

V usage is TRBV12-3 or TRBV12-4 and J usage is TRBJ2-1, with TRBD2 matching 12 bases. This CDR3 is built from 15 residues. V shed 2 bases and J 8 bases; nucleotides not matched to a gene: 4. The CDR3 nucleotides read TGTGCCAGCAGTTTACAGCTAGCGGGAGGGGATGAGCAGTTCTTC. Amino acids: CASSLQLAGGDEQFF.

This clonotype was detected many times. This chain links TRBV7-6 with TRBJ2-2, with D uncertain. CDR3 size: 16 residues. The germline V and J ends were trimmed by 4 bases and 2 bases, with 14 bases remaining between them. The germline CDR1 and CDR2 sequences are SGHVS and FNYEAQ. The CDR3 nucleotides are TGTGCCAGCAGCTCTGGTCGGATTAAAAACACCGGGGAGCTGTTTTTT. This gives the protein CASSSGRIKNTGELFF.

Many counts were recorded for this clonotype. The chain carries TRBV7-9 and TRBJ2-3; a weak D match, TRBD1 (6 bases). Germline CDR1 reads SEHNR; CDR2 reads FQNEAQ (reference sequence). This CDR3 is built from 15 residues. Between the trimmed V and J ends, which lost 4 bases and 0 bases, there was a span of 11 bases. CDR3 amino acids: CASSSQGSSTDTQYF. CDR3 coding DNA: TGTGCCAGCAGCTCACAGGGTAGCAGCACAGATACGCAGTATTTT.

This clonotype was detected many times. The chain carries TRBV4-1 and TRBJ2-7, with TRBD2 matching 7 bases. CDR1 is MGHRA, CDR2 YSYEKL, per germline. After removal of 1 base from V and 1 base from J, the junction contained 13 bases not matched to a gene. CDR3 length: 18 amino acids. The CDR3 bases are TGCGCCAGCAGCCAAGCACCCTTTGCGGGAGACCTTTCCTACGAGCAGTACTTC. It encodes CASSQAPFAGDLSYEQYF.

This clonotype was recorded at least ten times. V is TRBV12-3 or TRBV12-4 and J is TRBJ2-1; D possibly uses TRBD1 or TRBD2 (5 bases each). V was trimmed by 6 bases and J by 2 bases, leaving 11 bases between them. The CDR3 is 14 amino acids. CDR3 in DNA: TGTGCCAGCAGCCAGGGACCGCCCTACAATGAGCAGTTCTTC. This encodes CASSQGPPYNEQFF.

About this clonotype itself: One end of the junction varies from germline; a read error may be responsible. This chain links TRBV11-2 with TRBJ2-7, with TRBD1 matching over 7 bases. The CDR3 extends over 16 amino acids. Germline lookup yields CDR1 SGHAT and CDR2 FQNNGV. CDR3 coding DNA: TGTGCCAGCAGCCCCCGGTGGGGACAGAGACGTTACGAGCGGTACTTC. Translated, it gives CASSPRWGQRRYERYF.

The chain couples TRBV20-1 to TRBJ2-7; 12 positions agree with TRBD2. The CDR3 contains 16 residues. The trim removed 0 bases at V and 0 bases at J, leaving 3 bases unmatched. Germline V gene sequence: CDR1 DFQATT, CDR2 SNEGSKA (reference sequence). CDR3 DNA: TGCAGTGCTAGAGATCCGACTAGCGGGAGCTCCTACGAGCAGTACTTC. The encoded protein is CSARDPTSGSSYEQYF.

This clonotype has a handful of counts. The CDR3 nucleotides read TGCGCCAGCAGCTCGGGACTAGCGGAGGTGTTCGGGGAGCTGTTTTTT. It is translated as CASSSGLAEVFGELFF. J is TRBJ2-2 and V is TRBV5-1; 11 bases map to TRBD2. Germline V gene data show CDR1 as SGHRS and CDR2 as YFSETQ. There are 16 residues in the CDR3. The V segment lost 3 bases and the J segment 7 bases; nucleotides outside the gene matches: 8.

This clonotype was recorded a few times. The chain couples TRBV7-6 to TRBJ2-2; TRBD2 agrees at 11 bases. The CDR3 totals 18 residues. Germline V CDR1 and CDR2: SGHVS, FNYEAQ. V gave up 1 base and J gave up 0 bases; unmatched junction bases: 4. This CDR3 is CASSLVASGGPNTGELFF. Written as DNA, the CDR3 is TGTGCCAGCAGCTTAGTAGCTAGCGGGGGGCCGAACACCGGGGAGCTGTTTTTT.

As to this clonotype: Mismatch with germline at one junction end may stem from a read error. This chain connects TRBV2 to TRBJ1-5; possible D gene TRBD1, 5 bases. The CDR3 runs to 17 residues. Germline V gives CDR1 SNHLY, CDR2 FYNNEI. Here the CDR3 reads CTSSSPASRGSNQPQHF. The CDR3 nucleotides read TGTACCAGCAGTTCACCGGCCTCGAGGGGTAGCAATCAGCCCCAGCATTTT. The full variable domain, in which reference TRBV2 and TRBJ1-5 provide the parts outside the CDR3, is EPEVTQTPSHQVTQMGQEVILRCVPISNHLYFYWYRQILGQKVEFLVSFYNNEISEKSEIFDDQFSVERPDGSNFTLKIRSTKLEDSAMYFCTSSSPASRGSNQPQHFGDGTRLSIL.

This clonotype was detected only a few times. J is TRBJ2-7 and V is TRBV20-1, with a tentative D call TRBD2 (5 bases). The CDR3 sequence is 14 residues long. V was shortened by 4 bases and J by 0 bases, with 13 bases between the two germline ends. The germline CDR1 and CDR2 sequences are DFQATT and SNEGSKA (reference sequence). CDR3 sequence: CSATPRLPSYEQYF. CDR3 nucleotide sequence: TGCAGTGCTACTCCCAGACTACCCTCCTACGAGCAGTACTTC.

This clonotype was picked up a small number of times. This chain joins TRBV7-2 and TRBJ2-1, with 10 bases aligning to TRBD1. Trimming cost V 2 bases and J 7 bases; bases outside gene matches: 8. The CDR3 length is 16 residues. Germline assignment: CDR1 SGHTA and CDR2 FQGNSA. DNA for the CDR3: TGTGCCAGCAGCTTAATACTCCTGGGACAGGGGAATGAGCAGTTCTTC. Translation: CASSLILLGQGNEQFF.

This clonotype has more than one count but fewer than ten. The chain joins TRBV29-1 to TRBJ1-1; D is unresolved. Germline V gene data show CDR1 as SQVTM and CDR2 as ANQGSEA. V dropped 5 bases and J dropped 2 bases, with 9 bases sitting between them. The CDR3 length is 12 residues. This CDR3 is CSVWSVNTEAFF. The CDR3 DNA reads TGCAGCGTTTGGTCGGTAAACACTGAAGCTTTCTTT.

This clonotype was seen ten or more times. This chain connects TRBV12-3 or TRBV12-4 to TRBJ1-6; D ambiguous. The CDR3 runs 12 residues. Between the trimmed V and J ends, which lost 5 bases and 8 bases, there was a span of 7 bases. The CDR3, as DNA: TGTGCCAGCAGTCTTGGGTATTCACCCCTCCACTTT. This encodes CASSLGYSPLHF.

V gene TRBV7-9 combines with J gene TRBJ2-1; unclear D gene. The CDR3 loop spans 13 amino acids. With 5 bases removed from V and 8 bases from J, the gap between germline ends came to 13 bases. Germline V gives CDR1 SEHNR, CDR2 FQNEAQ (reference sequence). The CDR3 protein is CASSPDWPHEQFF. As DNA, the CDR3 is TGTGCCAGCAGCCCCGATTGGCCCCATGAGCAGTTCTTC.

The rearrangement links TRBV7-6 to TRBJ1-3; D remains ambiguous. The CDR3 has 14 residues. V lost 6 bases and J 7 bases, leaving 16 bases between the germline ends. Germline CDR1 is SGHVS and CDR2 is FNYEAQ. The CDR3 DNA reads TGTGCCAGCAGACCAGGCCACGCGGGGAACACCATATATTTT. Translation: CASRPGHAGNTIYF.

The J gene is TRBJ2-1, the V gene TRBV6-1, with 10 bases that match TRBD1. This CDR3 is 17 amino acids long. Germline lookup yields CDR1 MNHNS and CDR2 SASEGT. V lost 6 bases to trimming and J lost 2 bases; unmatched junction nucleotides: 10. As DNA, the CDR3 is TGTGCCAGCAGGAAAGATAACGGACAGGGGGCCTACAATGAGCAGTTCTTC. It specifies CASRKDNGQGAYNEQFF.

The genes are TRBV4-1 and TRBJ2-6, with D maybe TRBD2 (5 bases). CDR1 is MGHRA, CDR2 YSYEKL, per germline. V was pared by 3 bases and J by 0 bases, with 12 bases between. CDR3 length equals 17 residues. The chain's CDR3 is CASSHRTGSSGANVLTF. DNA for the CDR3: TGCGCCAGCAGCCACAGGACGGGGTCCTCTGGGGCCAACGTCCTGACTTTC.